This TCR beta chain was identified in a study of shared clonotypes between healthy human individuals. Study results and limitations: An expected dependence of interdonor clonotype sharing on sequencing depth was noted. Between four donors, naive CD4 clonotypes were shared at a level of about 5%.

This clone appeared once. Its antigen is not known. An approximately 180 ng quantity of DNA, tens of thousands of T cell genomes, went into the sorted-subset replicate PCRs. TCRdb's table, derived via immunoSEQ multiplex PCR, lists solely in-frame clones and lacks some. Among about 2.4 million clones, about 92% were seen once, and the ten largest hold 0.11% to 0.15%. The investigators split CD4+ cells into a CD45RA+ naive subset and a CD45RA-negative memory subset. This CDR3 spans 11 amino acids. The receptor's source is a young man in good health. Specimen: naive CD4+ T cells sorted from blood. This sample's subset: CD45RA+ positively selected. The chain recombines TRBV21-1 with TRBJ1-2. TRBV21-1 is reported as a pseudogene. CDR3 bases: TGTGCCAGCAGCAAAGGTTATGGCTACACCTTC. Translated, it gives CASSKGYGYTF.